Listed below are T cell receptor beta chains from one sample, sequenced in a study of cytomegalovirus exposure and HLA in healthy donors. Measured with immunoSEQ multiplex PCR; TCRdb has only the in-frame clones, and not every one. This table has approximately 38,000 clones, approximately 80% appearing once. The sample taken for sequencing was PBMCs. These receptors came from a woman in her late teens or twenties in good health and CMV-seropositive. The CDR3 runs from the conserved cysteine through the conserved F or W. Fields, in order: clone size, J gene, V gene, D gene, CDR3 DNA, CDR3 protein. D genes are given only for firm matches. Not every row has a clone size; where given, it reads once, few, many or a size class.

-	TRBJ1-2	TRBV19	-	TGTGCCAGTAGTATGAGCCGGACAGTCTATGGCTACACCTTC	CASSMSRTVYGYTF
-	TRBJ2-6	TRBV4-2	TRBD2	TGTGCCAGCAGACAAACTAGCGGGAACTCTGGGGCCAACGTCCTGACTTTC	CASRQTSGNSGANVLTF
few	TRBJ1-4	TRBV19	TRBD1	TGTGCCAGTAGTCCCCGGACAGGGTCGGTTTCTGAAAAACTGTTTTTT	CASSPRTGSVSEKLFF
once	TRBJ1-1	TRBV2	-	TGTGCCAGCAGTGAAGATGGAGGACTGAACACTGAAGCTTTCTTT	CASSEDGGLNTEAFF
-	TRBJ1-2	TRBV18	TRBD1	TGTGCCAGCTCACCCGGGACAGGACACTATGGCTACACCTTC	CASSPGTGHYGYTF
-	TRBJ2-1	TRBV5-8	-	TGTGCCAGCAATTACAGGGCTTCCTACAATGAGCAGTTCTTC	CASNYRASYNEQFF
once	TRBJ1-6	TRBV5-4	-	TGTGCCAGCAGCCCTACTGGGAGTTCACCCCTCCACTTT	CASSPTGSSPLHF
-	TRBJ2-4	TRBV4-1	TRBD1	TGCGCCAGCAGCCAAGAAAGTGTCCCAGGGGTCAAGGGGGCCAAAGCCAAAAACATTCAGTACTTC	CASSQESVPGVKGAKAKNIQYF
-	TRBJ2-5	TRBV18	-	TGTGCCAGCTCGCGAAAAGAGACCCAGTACTTC	CASSRKETQYF
-	TRBJ2-1	TRBV7-2	-	TGTGCCAGCAGCTCCCATGCGACTAGCTCCTACAATGAGCAGTTCTTC	CASSSHATSSYNEQFF
-	TRBJ2-1	TRBV14	TRBD2	TGTGCCAGCAGCCAAGATTGGCGCGGGAGGATGCACAATGAGCAGTTCTTC	CASSQDWRGRMHNEQFF
-	TRBJ2-2	TRBV18	TRBD2	TGTGCCAGCTCACCCGCCAGCAGACTAGCGGTGAACACCGGGGAGCTGTTTTTT	CASSPASRLAVNTGELFF
-	TRBJ2-2	TRBV5-1	-	TGCGCCAGCAGCTTGGAGGGGGGACAGTCCCCATTGCCGATGTTTTTT	CASSLEGGQSPLPMFF
-	TRBJ1-1	TRBV5-4	TRBD1	TGTGCCAGCAGCTTGACCGACAGGGTGACTGAAGCTTTCTTT	CASSLTDRVTEAFF
-	TRBJ2-5	TRBV6-5	-	TGTGCCAGCAGTTACGGAGAGAGGCGGGAGACCCAGTACTTC	CASSYGERRETQYF
-	TRBJ2-2	TRBV7-9	-	TGTTCCAGCAGCCCACGAAACAGGATAAGGAGTGAGGAGCTGTTTTTT	CSSSPRNRIRSEELFF
-	TRBJ2-7	TRBV5-1	-	TGCGCCAGCAGCTTGGGGGAAGCGGAAGTTTACGAGCAGTACTTC	CASSLGEAEVYEQYF
-	TRBJ2-7	TRBV5-1	-	TGCGCCAGCAGCGACCAGGGTTCCACCTACGAGCAGTACTTC	CASSDQGSTYEQYF
-	TRBJ1-6	TRBV5-1	TRBD1	TGCGCCAGCAGCCTGTTCCGGGACAGTAATAATTCACCCCTCCACTTT	CASSLFRDSNNSPLHF
-	TRBJ2-2	TRBV2	-	TGTGCCAGCAGCACAGGGTTTACCGGGGAGCTGTTTTTT	CASSTGFTGELFF
-	TRBJ2-7	TRBV5-1	TRBD2	TGCGCCAGCAGCTTGACTAGCGGGATAAGTGCCTACGAGCAGTACTTC	CASSLTSGISAYEQYF
-	TRBJ2-5	TRBV5-4	-	TGTGCCAGCAGCTTGTCGGCGGCAGGGGAGACCCAGTACTTC	CASSLSAAGETQYF
-	TRBJ1-4	TRBV5-6	-	TGTGCCAGCAGCTTGGAAGCACCTAATGAAAAACTGTTTTTT	CASSLEAPNEKLFF
-	TRBJ1-6	TRBV27	-	TGTGCCAGCAGTTTCCTCAGGGGCGGCTCACCCCTCCACTTT	CASSFLRGGSPLHF
few	TRBJ1-5	TRBV18	TRBD1	TGTGCCAGCTCACCCGACAGGGGGTTGAGCCAGCCCCAGCATTTT	CASSPDRGLSQPQHF
-	TRBJ2-1	TRBV5-1	-	TGCGCCAGCAGCCCCCAGTTCAATGAGCAGTTCTTC	CASSPQFNEQFF
few	TRBJ1-2	TRBV30	-	TGTGCCCAGAACGGGGGGTCCTATGGCTACACCTTC	CAQNGGSYGYTF
-	TRBJ1-4	TRBV6-5	-	TGTGCCACCCGCAGGATGGGCGAAAAACTGTTTTTT	CATRRMGEKLFF
-	TRBJ1-4	TRBV7-8	-	TGTGCCAGCAGCTCCGACAGGCTTAATGAAAAACTGTTTTTT	CASSSDRLNEKLFF
-	TRBJ2-7	TRBV6-5	TRBD2	TGTGCCAGCAGAAGTAGCGGGAGTTCATCCTACGAGCAGTACTTC	CASRSSGSSSYEQYF
few	TRBJ2-3	TRBV20-1	-	TGCAGTGCTAGCGCACAGGATACGCAGTATTTT	CSASAQDTQYF
-	TRBJ2-7	TRBV19	TRBD2	TGTGCCAGTAGTCAGGCTAGCGGGAACTACGAGCAGTACTTC	CASSQASGNYEQYF
-	TRBJ2-3	TRBV19	TRBD1	TGTGCCAGTAGTAGAGGGGGCCTCACAGATACGCAGTATTTT	CASSRGGLTDTQYF
few	TRBJ2-3	TRBV5-6	TRBD2	TGTGCCAGCAGCCGTAGCGGGAGTGCAGATACGCAGTATTTT	CASSRSGSADTQYF
once	TRBJ2-6	TRBV27	-	TGTGCCAGCAGTTTACTCGCGGGACAGCGAAGCTCTGGGGCCAACGTCCTGACTTTC	CASSLLAGQRSSGANVLTF
-	TRBJ1-1	TRBV29-1	-	TGCAGCGGGGAAGGGGCGTCGGTTACTGAAGCTTTCTTT	CSGEGASVTEAFF
-	TRBJ2-7	TRBV2	-	TGTGCCAGCAGACCTATCCCAGGGACTGGTCAGGTTGTGCAGTACTTC	CASRPIPGTGQVVQYF
-	TRBJ2-1	TRBV7-8	-	TGTGCCAGCAGCTTAGTCGGCGGGGATCCAGCCCAGTTCTTC	CASSLVGGDPAQFF